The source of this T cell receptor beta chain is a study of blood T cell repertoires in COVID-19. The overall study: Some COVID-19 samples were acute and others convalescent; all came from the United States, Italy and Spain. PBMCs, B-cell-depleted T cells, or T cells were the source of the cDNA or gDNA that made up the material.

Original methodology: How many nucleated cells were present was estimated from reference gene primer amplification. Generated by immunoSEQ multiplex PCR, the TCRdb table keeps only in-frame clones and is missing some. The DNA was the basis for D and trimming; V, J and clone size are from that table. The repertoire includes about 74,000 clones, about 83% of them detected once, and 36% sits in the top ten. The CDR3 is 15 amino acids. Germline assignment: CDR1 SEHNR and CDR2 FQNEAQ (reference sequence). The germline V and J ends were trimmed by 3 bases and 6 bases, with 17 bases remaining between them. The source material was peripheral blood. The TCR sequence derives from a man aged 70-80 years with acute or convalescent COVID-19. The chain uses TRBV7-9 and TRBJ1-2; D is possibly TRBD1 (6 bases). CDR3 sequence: CASSLRTDLRDGYTF. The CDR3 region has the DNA TGTGCCAGCAGCTTGCGGACAGATCTGCGGGATGGCTACACCTTC.